The next 13 T cell receptor beta chains were all read from a single sample in a study of beta chain features in type 1 diabetes. The whole isolated RNA underwent reverse transcription, so sequencing captured expressed TCRB transcripts. Assay: immunoSEQ multiplex PCR; the TCRdb copy retains only in-frame clones and omits some. The sample shows approximately 140,000 clones, 40% to 60% of them seen only once. What was sequenced was Tregs from blood. Receptors were obtained from a man aged 18 to 29 in good health.

The chain couples TRBV19 to TRBJ1-2; D not resolved. Germline lookup yields CDR1 LNHDA and CDR2 SQIVND (reference sequence). This CDR3 spans 15 amino acids. The germline V and J ends were trimmed by 1 base and 2 bases, with 11 bases remaining between them. CDR3 bases: TGTGCCAGTAGTATAGGTCCGGGTCTGAACTATGGCTACACCTTC. This gives the protein CASSIGPGLNYGYTF.

The gene calls are TRBV7-2 and TRBJ2-7; 8 nucleotides match TRBD1. J lost 8 bases, V lost 5 bases, and 11 bases had no gene match. CDR1 and CDR2 (germline): SGHTA, FQGNSA. The CDR3 is made up of 14 amino acids. CDR3 loop: CASSPDRAYEKQYF. The CDR3 coding sequence is TGTGCCAGCAGCCCGGACAGGGCCTACGAGAAGCAGTACTTC.

There are a few counts of this clone. The chain carries TRBV27 and TRBJ2-5; tentative D call: TRBD2 (6 bases). V was cut by 5 bases and J by 5 bases, with 18 bases left in between. Germline lookup yields CDR1 MNHEY and CDR2 SMNVEV (reference sequence). This CDR3 spans 15 amino acids. This CDR3 reads CASSLFLGRTETQYF. CDR3 sequence (DNA): TGTGCCAGCAGTCTTTTTTTAGGGAGGACGGAGACCCAGTACTTC.

Turning to this clone: Other DNA sequences in the same sample also yield this CDR3. The J gene is TRBJ2-7, the V gene TRBV5-1; 15 bases agree with TRBD2. V was clipped by 0 bases and J by 2 bases; unmatched bases: 12. The CDR3 loop spans 20 amino acids. The germline CDR1 and CDR2 sequences are SGHRS and YFSETQ. CDR3 sequence: CASSLAGHRRTSGRAYEQYF. CDR3 nucleotide sequence: TGCGCCAGCAGCTTGGCTGGACACCGAAGGACTAGCGGGAGGGCCTACGAGCAGTACTTC.

The chain is built from TRBV11-2 and TRBJ1-6; 8 bases agree with TRBD1. This CDR3 contains 15 residues. Unmatched junction bases numbered 7, after V lost 4 bases and J lost 8 bases. The germline V gene has CDR1 SGHAT and CDR2 FQNNGV. CDR3 in amino acids: CASSSLTGEDSPLHF. CDR3 DNA: TGTGCCAGCAGCTCCCTGACAGGGGAAGATTCACCCCTCCACTTT.

The chain is built from TRBV9 and TRBJ2-3; 10 positions match TRBD1. J was trimmed by 4 bases and V by 4 bases; bases with no gene match: 6. Germline CDR1 and CDR2: SGDLS and YYNGEE. The CDR3 length is 15 residues. The CDR3 region is CASSTGTGVADTQYF. The CDR3 DNA reads as TGTGCCAGCAGCACCGGGACAGGGGTGGCAGATACGCAGTATTTT. The whole variable domain, remainder taken from reference TRBV9 and TRBJ2-3, is DSGVTQTPKHLITATGQRVTLRCSPRSGDLSVYWYQQSLDQGLQFLIQYYNGEERAKGNILERFSAQQFPDLHSELNLSSLELGDSALYFCASSTGTGVADTQYFGPGTRLTVL.

This clone has only a few counts. Additional DNA sequences in this sample encode the identical CDR3. The V and J genes are TRBV19 and TRBJ2-3, with 13 bases fitting TRBD2. This CDR3 is built from 16 residues. Per germline, CDR1 LNHDA and CDR2 SQIVND (reference sequence). With V trimmed by 1 base and J by 5 bases, 3 bases remained unmatched. The DNA of the CDR3 is TGTGCCAGTAGTATAGGACTAGCGGGAGGTGGAGATACGCAGTATTTT. Its protein is CASSIGLAGGGDTQYF.

The genes are TRBV6-5 and TRBJ1-1; the D is unclear. V lost 8 bases to trimming and J lost 7 bases, with 17 bases between them. This CDR3 contains 13 residues. CDR1 is MNHEY and CDR2 is SVGAGI in the germline V gene. The DNA of the CDR3 is TGTGCCAGCTCCCAAGGCGGGCACCGTGAAGCTTTCTTT. Encoded protein: CASSQGGHREAFF.

Here the CDR3 DNA reads TGCAGCGTTGAACTAGGGGGCCAGCCCCAGCATTTT. Translating it yields CSVELGGQPQHF. The J gene is TRBJ1-5, the V gene TRBV29-1, with 7 bases matching TRBD1. Looked up from germline, CDR1 is SQVTM and CDR2 is ANQGSEA. V trimming: 2 bases; J trimming: 7 bases; junction bases outside the gene matches: 2. CDR3 length equals 12 residues.

The V and J genes are TRBV14 and TRBJ2-1, with a possible D match to TRBD1 (5 bases). CDR1 is SGHDN, CDR2 FVKESK, per germline. Trimming stripped 1 base from V and 12 bases from J, with 10 bases between. This CDR3 spans 12 amino acids. CDR3 sequence: CASSQVGLRQFF. Written as DNA, the CDR3 is TGTGCCAGCAGCCAAGTGGGGCTCAGGCAGTTCTTC. The full variable domain, in which reference TRBV14 and TRBJ2-1 provide the parts outside the CDR3, is EAGVTQFPSHSVIEKGQTVTLRCDPISGHDNLYWYRRVMGKEIKFLLHFVKESKQDESGMPNNRFLAERTGGTYSTLKVQPAELEDSGVYFCASSQVGLRQFFGPGTRLTVL.

This clone has a handful of counts. V gene TRBV7-9 combines with J gene TRBJ2-5, with D tentatively TRBD2 (6 bases). Germline V CDR1 and CDR2: SEHNR, FQNEAQ (reference sequence). This CDR3 has 15 residues. Trimming left V 5 bases short and J 0 bases short, with 13 bases between. CDR3 loop: CASSHRRRDQETQYF. The DNA of the CDR3 is TGTGCCAGCAGCCATCGAAGGAGGGACCAAGAGACCCAGTACTTC.

This clone was counted between two and nine times. The chain has TRBV29-1 and TRBJ2-3; a weak D match, TRBD2 (5 bases). From germline, CDR1 is SQVTM and CDR2 ANQGSEA. V was trimmed by 6 bases and J by 0 bases, leaving 16 bases between them. The CDR3 has 15 amino acids. CDR3: CSVTLRTGSTDTQYF. CDR3 in DNA: TGCAGCGTGACCCTGAGGACTGGAAGCACAGATACGCAGTATTTT.

The chain couples TRBV29-1 to TRBJ2-1, with 10 bases fitting TRBD1. V shed 5 bases and J 10 bases; nucleotides not matched to a gene: 5. Germline CDR1 and CDR2: SQVTM and ANQGSEA. The CDR3 contains 12 residues. The CDR3 protein is CSVRQGASEQFF. DNA of the CDR3: TGCAGCGTTCGACAGGGGGCAAGCGAGCAGTTCTTC.